This entry lists 18 T cell receptor beta chains sequenced from one sample in a study of cytomegalovirus exposure and HLA in healthy donors. PCR was performed using 60 Vbeta and 13 Jbeta primers. Clones were sequenced by immunoSEQ multiplex PCR, and TCRdb holds only the in-frame ones, with some missing. The table has about 64,000 clones, roughly 85% seen once. The sequenced material came from PBMCs. These receptors all come from a female donor in good health and CMV-seronegative.

The chain employs TRBV5-6 and TRBJ2-7; 7 positions match TRBD1. Germline CDR1 SGHDT, CDR2 YYEEEE. Trimming cost V 1 base and J 4 bases; bases outside gene matches: 8. This CDR3 is built from 15 residues. CDR3 in DNA: TGTGCCAGCAGCTTGTGGGGACAGCTCCTTTACGAGCAGTACTTC. Translation: CASSLWGQLLYEQYF.

The chain recombines TRBV28 with TRBJ2-7; 7 nucleotides align to TRBD1. The V and J ends lost 6 bases and 2 bases, in that order; junction bases with no gene match: 7. In germline, CDR1 is MDHEN, CDR2 SYDVKM. The CDR3 totals 14 residues. DNA of the CDR3: TGTGCCAGCAGCCCGGGACAGCCTCCCTACGAGCAGTACTTC. This gives the protein CASSPGQPPYEQYF.

This clone was seen more than once but under ten times. The V and J genes are TRBV28 and TRBJ1-1; perhaps TRBD1 as D (5 bases). This CDR3 has 13 residues. Germline CDR1 reads MDHEN; CDR2 reads SYDVKM. The V end was cut by 5 bases, the J end by 4 bases, with 11 bases between. As DNA, the CDR3 is TGTGCCAGCAGTAACAGGCTTGGCACTGAAGCTTTCTTT. Encoded protein: CASSNRLGTEAFF. Looking up the rest from reference TRBV28 and TRBJ1-1 gives the full variable domain: DVKVTQSSRYLVKRTGEKVFLECVQDMDHENMFWYRQDPGLGLRLIYFSYDVKMKEKGDIPEGYSVSREKKERFSLILESASTNQTSMYLCASSNRLGTEAFFGQGTRLTVV.

The chain combines TRBV11-1 with TRBJ2-7; possibly TRBD2 for D (6 bases). The length of the CDR3 is 13 residues. CDR1 is SGHAT and CDR2 is FQDESV in the germline V gene (reference sequence). V was shortened by 5 bases and J by 1 base, with 9 bases between the two germline ends. CDR3 coding DNA: TGTGCCAGCAGCCGGGACTTATCCTACGAGCAGTACTTC. Translation: CASSRDLSYEQYF.

The rearrangement links TRBV9 to TRBJ2-1, with unresolved D. CDR1 is SGDLS and CDR2 is YYNGEE in the germline V gene. This CDR3 is 15 amino acids long. Trimming took off 0 bases at V and 5 bases at J, with 12 bases between the two ends. The CDR3 spells CASSVGVAWDNEQFF. The CDR3 DNA reads TGTGCCAGCAGCGTAGGAGTAGCTTGGGACAATGAGCAGTTCTTC.

The V gene is TRBV6-5, the J gene TRBJ1-4; 10 bases align to TRBD1. CDR1 and CDR2 from the germline V gene are MNHEY and SVGAGI. The CDR3 sequence is 16 residues long. Unmatched junction bases numbered 5, after V lost 4 bases and J lost 3 bases. CDR3 residues: CASSSSGTGANEKLFF. The CDR3, as DNA: TGTGCCAGCAGTTCCTCCGGGACAGGGGCTAATGAAAAACTGTTTTTT.

The gene calls are TRBV5-8 and TRBJ2-6, with 10 bases that match TRBD1. The CDR3 has 16 residues. Germline V gives CDR1 SGHTS, CDR2 YDEGEE. V dropped 4 bases and J dropped 2; count of bases not matched to a gene: 3. The CDR3 nucleotides read TGTGCCAGCAGCCGGGACAGGGGCACTGGGGCCAACGTCCTGACTTTC. Translated, it gives CASSRDRGTGANVLTF.

This clone showed up just a few times. The CDR3, as DNA: TGCGCCAGCAGAATTGCAGTGTACCAAGAGACCCAGTACTTC. Amino acids: CASRIAVYQETQYF. The chain carries TRBV5-1 and TRBJ2-5, with unresolved D. The CDR3 is 14 amino acids. Trimming pared 5 bases from V and 0 bases from J, leaving 11 bases between. Germline lookup yields CDR1 SGHRS and CDR2 YFSETQ.

The chain has TRBV6-5 and TRBJ1-3; 7 bases are a match to TRBD1. The junction had 9 bases not matched to a gene; V was cut back by 8 bases and J by 8 bases. The germline gives CDR1 MNHEY, CDR2 SVGAGI. This CDR3 has 13 amino acids. The CDR3 reads CASGPTGFHTIYF. CDR3 bases: TGTGCCAGCGGCCCGACAGGGTTTCACACCATATATTTT.

The gene calls are TRBV9 and TRBJ1-2; weak D call: TRBD1 (5 bases). Trimming cost V 2 bases and J 0 bases, with 11 bases left between them. The CDR3 totals 15 residues. The V gene's germline CDR1 is SGDLS and CDR2 YYNGEE. CDR3 nucleotides: TGTGCCAGCAGCGTTCAGACGACAGCTAACTATGGCTACACCTTC. It is translated as CASSVQTTANYGYTF.

The chain is built from TRBV6-5 and TRBJ2-7, with D possibly TRBD2 on 6 matching bases. The CDR3 is made up of 15 amino acids. Germline V gives CDR1 MNHEY, CDR2 SVGAGI. V lost 1 base and J 4 bases, leaving 14 bases between the germline ends. Here the CDR3 DNA reads TGTGCCAGCAGTTACTACGCGGGGCCAGAGTACGAGCAGTACTTC. As protein: CASSYYAGPEYEQYF.

V and J are TRBV6-5 and TRBJ2-1; a weak D match, TRBD1 (5 bases). In germline, CDR1 is MNHEY, CDR2 SVGAGI. Deletions cut 2 bases from V and 6 bases from J, with 8 bases between. The CDR3 is made up of 13 amino acids. The CDR3 protein is CASSYLGVNEQFF. The CDR3 DNA is TGTGCCAGCAGTTACCTAGGGGTCAATGAGCAGTTCTTC.

This chain links TRBV10-3 with TRBJ1-2; the match to TRBD1 covers 8 bases. Germline trimming cut 4 bases from V and 8 bases from J; bases unmatched to any gene: 9. Germline V gene data show CDR1 as ENHRY and CDR2 as SYGVKD. The CDR3 runs 14 residues. The DNA for the CDR3 is TGTGCCATCAGTGGGGAGGACAGGGCGTTCGGCTACACCTTC. This codes for CAISGEDRAFGYTF.

The CDR3 region is CASRESVGPNTEAFF. CDR3 DNA sequence: TGTGCCAGCAGAGAGAGCGTCGGTCCGAACACTGAAGCTTTCTTT. The chain joins TRBV28 to TRBJ1-1; D unclear. Germline assignment: CDR1 MDHEN and CDR2 SYDVKM. The CDR3 is 15 amino acids. V gave up 6 bases and J gave up 1 base, with 15 bases separating them.

The V call is TRBV15, the J call TRBJ2-7; 9 nucleotides align to TRBD2. Germline loops: CDR1 LNHNV, CDR2 YYDKDF (reference sequence). This CDR3 contains 17 residues. With V trimmed by 0 bases and J by 2 bases, 8 bases remained unmatched. CDR3 sequence: CATSRDPGLAGTYEQYF. CDR3 in DNA: TGTGCCACCAGCAGAGACCCTGGTCTAGCGGGAACCTACGAGCAGTACTTC.

The J gene is TRBJ2-7, the V gene TRBV6-1, with TRBD1 matching over 7 bases. CDR1 MNHNS and CDR2 SASEGT come from the germline V gene. Trimming removed 10 bases from V and 6 bases from J; junction bases left unmatched: 9. The CDR3 has 12 amino acids. The CDR3 nucleotides are TGTGCCACGCGGACAGGCGTGAGCGAGCAGTACTTC. It codes for CATRTGVSEQYF.

V and J are TRBV6-1 and TRBJ2-2; 9 bases map to TRBD1. The CDR3 has 19 residues. The V segment lost 4 bases and the J segment 1 base; nucleotides outside the gene matches: 13. Germline lookup yields CDR1 MNHNS and CDR2 SASEGT. CDR3 nucleotides: TGTGCCAGCAGTGCCCTGTTACAGGGGGCGATACTGAACACCGGGGAGCTGTTTTTT. Amino acid sequence: CASSALLQGAILNTGELFF.

The CDR3 DNA follows: TGTGCCACCAGCCACGGGGAGTCTGGGGCCAACGTCCTGACTTTC. Translated: CATSHGESGANVLTF. The chain recombines TRBV15 with TRBJ2-6; weak D call: TRBD2 (5 bases). This CDR3 has 15 amino acids. Germline V gene data show CDR1 as LNHNV and CDR2 as YYDKDF (reference sequence). Trimming removed 5 bases from V and 1 base from J, with 9 bases in between.